Below, one TCR beta chain is given with its context. How the authors handled the data: Cell counts per sample came from amplifying reference gene primers. Produced via immunoSEQ multiplex PCR; TCRdb's table is partial and in-frame only. That table furnishes V, J and clone size, whereas the DNA furnished D and trimming. This table holds under 350,000 clones, 89% found once. The germline CDR1 and CDR2 sequences are SGHRS and YFSETQ. The V end lost 5 bases, the J end lost 4 bases, and 18 bases lay between the germline ends. The CDR3 consists of 15 residues. This sample was included in a study of blood T cell repertoires in COVID-19. Study details: Sites across the United States, Italy and Spain contributed samples from acute and convalescent COVID-19. Sources were T cells, B-cell-depleted T cells, or PBMCs; the material itself was cDNA or gDNA.

Sequenced: peripheral blood. The chain carries TRBV5-1 and TRBJ2-5; the D gene is possibly TRBD2 (6 bases). This clonotype was sampled from a man aged 50-60 years with acute or convalescent COVID-19. CDR3: CASSKNGGGGETQYF. CDR3 in DNA: TGCGCCAGCAGTAAAAACGGGGGTGGTGGAGAGACCCAGTACTTC.